Listed below are T cell receptor beta chains from one sample, sequenced in a study of T-cell memory formation after mild COVID-19. TCRdb itself ran the 5' RACE reads through MiXCR, one entry per CDR3 protein. Altogether about 360,000 distinct CDR3 sequences are present, around an eighth being singletons, with the ten largest covering approximately 20%. The source material was PBMCs or a T cell subset sorted from them (not recorded which). Every receptor here comes from a man aged 18 to 35 who had mild COVID-19 (a few samples of this study predate the infection). Cell type and time point are not known. CDR3s include the opening cysteine and the closing phenylalanine or tryptophan. The D gene is left open where the match is weak. Rows may omit the clone size; those that give it use once, few, many or a size class.

j_gene: TRBJ1-6
abundance: few
d_gene: TRBD1
v_gene: TRBV12-3/TRBV12-4
CDR3aa: CASRQGLDSPLHF
CDR3nt: TGTGCCAGCCGACAGGGGTTGGATTCACCCCTCCACTTT

j_gene: TRBJ2-7
abundance: many
d_gene: -
v_gene: TRBV18
CDR3aa: CASSPRLSSYEQYF
CDR3nt: TGTGCCAGCTCACCGCGCCTAAGCTCCTACGAGCAGTACTTC

j_gene: TRBJ1-1
abundance: few
d_gene: -
v_gene: TRBV20-1
CDR3aa: CSARDPTVNTEAFF
CDR3nt: TGCAGTGCTAGAGATCCCACAGTGAACACTGAAGCTTTCTTT

j_gene: TRBJ1-6
abundance: -
d_gene: TRBD1
v_gene: TRBV12-3/TRBV12-4
CDR3aa: CASSLGQVWSLGGLHF
CDR3nt: TGTGCCAGCAGCCTCGGACAGGTTTGGTCCCTCGGGGGCCTCCACTTT

j_gene: TRBJ2-2
abundance: -
d_gene: -
v_gene: TRBV9
CDR3aa: CASTPREANTGELFF
CDR3nt: TGTGCCAGCACCCCCAGGGAGGCCAACACCGGGGAGCTGTTTTTT

j_gene: TRBJ1-2
abundance: -
d_gene: -
v_gene: TRBV6-5
CDR3aa: CASRTGVYGYTF
CDR3nt: TGTGCCAGCAGGACAGGCGTCTATGGCTACACCTTC

j_gene: TRBJ1-5
abundance: once
d_gene: -
v_gene: TRBV2
CDR3aa: CASSEESGDQPQHF
CDR3nt: TGTGCCAGCAGTGAGGAGTCAGGGGACCAGCCCCAGCATTTT

j_gene: TRBJ1-5
abundance: -
d_gene: -
v_gene: TRBV3-1
CDR3aa: CASSQGGGHQPQHF
CDR3nt: TGTGCCAGCAGCCAAGGGGGAGGGCATCAGCCCCAGCATTTT

j_gene: TRBJ2-7
abundance: few
d_gene: -
v_gene: TRBV18
CDR3aa: CASSPQTVAEQYF
CDR3nt: TGTGCCAGCTCACCACAAACAGTGGCCGAGCAGTACTTC

j_gene: TRBJ1-5
abundance: many
d_gene: -
v_gene: TRBV7-2
CDR3aa: CASSFGGGQPQHF
CDR3nt: TGTGCCAGCAGCTTTGGGGGTGGCCAGCCCCAGCATTTT

j_gene: TRBJ2-5
abundance: few
d_gene: -
v_gene: TRBV21-1
CDR3aa: CASSKSNSGQMETQYF
CDR3nt: TGTGCCAGCAGCAAATCTAATTCGGGACAAATGGAGACCCAGTACTTC

j_gene: TRBJ2-5
abundance: few
d_gene: TRBD2
v_gene: TRBV5-1
CDR3aa: CASSLRTSGGEQETQYF
CDR3nt: TGCGCCAGCAGCCTTCGGACTAGCGGGGGGGAACAAGAGACCCAGTACTTC

j_gene: TRBJ2-3
abundance: few
d_gene: TRBD1
v_gene: TRBV20-1
CDR3aa: CSAPGQGSTDTQYF
CDR3nt: TGCAGTGCTCCGGGACAGGGGTCGACAGATACGCAGTATTTT

j_gene: TRBJ2-3
abundance: -
d_gene: TRBD2
v_gene: TRBV5-1
CDR3aa: CASSLRLAGGVTDTQYF
CDR3nt: TGCGCCAGCAGCTTGAGGCTAGCGGGGGGCGTAACAGATACGCAGTATTTT

j_gene: TRBJ1-2
abundance: -
d_gene: -
v_gene: TRBV7-8
CDR3aa: CASSFRAEGTKEGYTF
CDR3nt: TGTGCCAGCAGCTTTAGGGCGGAGGGGACGAAAGAAGGCTACACCTTC

j_gene: TRBJ2-5
abundance: few
d_gene: TRBD1
v_gene: TRBV20-1
CDR3aa: CSARKGAETQYF
CDR3nt: TGCAGTGCTAGAAAGGGGGCCGAGACCCAGTACTTC

j_gene: TRBJ1-5
abundance: -
d_gene: -
v_gene: TRBV6-2/TRBV6-3
CDR3aa: CASRLEYSNQPQHF
CDR3nt: TGTGCCAGCAGGCTCGAATATAGCAATCAGCCCCAGCATTTT

j_gene: TRBJ2-6
abundance: few
d_gene: -
v_gene: TRBV20-1
CDR3aa: CSAARVAGANVLTF
CDR3nt: TGCAGTGCAGCCAGGGTGGCTGGGGCCAACGTCCTGACTTTC

j_gene: TRBJ2-3
abundance: few
d_gene: -
v_gene: TRBV12-3/TRBV12-4
CDR3aa: CASSLGQGIPDTQYF
CDR3nt: TGTGCCAGCAGTTTGGGGCAGGGGATCCCAGATACGCAGTATTTT

j_gene: TRBJ2-2
abundance: -
d_gene: -
v_gene: TRBV18
CDR3aa: CASSPRGPGLDGELFF
CDR3nt: TGTGCCAGCTCACCACGGGGACCAGGATTGGACGGGGAGCTGTTTTTT

j_gene: TRBJ2-1
abundance: -
d_gene: TRBD1
v_gene: TRBV7-2
CDR3aa: CASSLGPRQGSEQFF
CDR3nt: TGTGCCAGCAGCTTAGGGCCCCGACAGGGTAGTGAGCAGTTCTTC

j_gene: TRBJ2-5
abundance: -
d_gene: TRBD2
v_gene: TRBV7-7
CDR3aa: CASSTLAGWETQYF
CDR3nt: TGTGCCAGCAGCACGCTAGCGGGGTGGGAGACCCAGTACTTC

j_gene: TRBJ2-5
abundance: -
d_gene: -
v_gene: TRBV20-1
CDR3aa: CSAVIPGGPKETQYF
CDR3nt: TGCAGTGCCGTAATCCCCGGGGGGCCGAAAGAGACCCAGTACTTC

j_gene: TRBJ1-6
abundance: -
d_gene: -
v_gene: TRBV6-1
CDR3aa: CASSEFGRANSPLHF
CDR3nt: TGTGCCAGCAGTGAATTCGGCAGGGCTAATTCACCCCTCCACTTT

j_gene: TRBJ2-5
abundance: -
d_gene: -
v_gene: TRBV27
CDR3aa: CASGTRRNGETQYF
CDR3nt: TGTGCCAGCGGGACTCGGAGGAATGGAGAGACCCAGTACTTC

j_gene: TRBJ1-6
abundance: few
d_gene: -
v_gene: TRBV5-1
CDR3aa: CASRSVPGYNSPLHF
CDR3nt: TGCGCCAGCAGAAGCGTTCCGGGCTATAATTCACCCCTCCACTTT

j_gene: TRBJ2-5
abundance: once
d_gene: -
v_gene: TRBV24-1
CDR3aa: CATSAPGVETQYF
CDR3nt: TGTGCCACCAGTGCCCCAGGGGTCGAGACCCAGTACTTC

j_gene: TRBJ2-3
abundance: -
d_gene: TRBD1
v_gene: TRBV18
CDR3aa: CASSLRDSASDTQYF
CDR3nt: TGTGCCAGCTCACTTCGGGACAGTGCCTCCGATACGCAGTATTTT

j_gene: TRBJ2-7
abundance: -
d_gene: -
v_gene: TRBV29-1
CDR3aa: CSVRTGSQGEQYF
CDR3nt: TGCAGCGTCCGAACCGGGTCCCAAGGCGAGCAGTACTTC

j_gene: TRBJ2-3
abundance: -
d_gene: -
v_gene: TRBV7-3
CDR3aa: CASSLTGSSSTDTQYF
CDR3nt: TGTGCCAGCAGCTTAACGGGGAGCTCCAGCACAGATACGCAGTATTTT

j_gene: TRBJ1-1
abundance: few
d_gene: -
v_gene: TRBV20-1
CDR3aa: CSAWGALMNTEAFF
CDR3nt: TGCAGTGCATGGGGAGCCTTAATGAACACTGAAGCTTTCTTT

j_gene: TRBJ2-5
abundance: few
d_gene: -
v_gene: TRBV30
CDR3aa: CAVATQYF
CDR3nt: TGTGCGGTGGCGACCCAGTACTTC

j_gene: TRBJ2-7
abundance: few
d_gene: -
v_gene: TRBV5-1
CDR3aa: CASSLGLGYSSYEQYF
CDR3nt: TGCGCCAGCAGCTTGGGGTTGGGGTATAGCTCCTACGAGCAGTACTTC

j_gene: TRBJ1-2
abundance: once
d_gene: -
v_gene: TRBV28
CDR3aa: CASSLSRHKYGYTF
CDR3nt: TGTGCCAGCAGTTTATCCCGACACAAATATGGCTACACCTTC

j_gene: TRBJ2-1
abundance: many
d_gene: -
v_gene: TRBV5-1
CDR3aa: CASSLELAGTYNEQFF
CDR3nt: TGCGCCAGCAGCTTGGAACTGGCGGGGACGTACAATGAGCAGTTCTTC

j_gene: TRBJ1-2
abundance: few
d_gene: TRBD1
v_gene: TRBV7-3
CDR3aa: CASSSEGQGGGYTF
CDR3nt: TGTGCCAGCAGCTCAGAGGGACAGGGCGGTGGCTACACCTTC

j_gene: TRBJ2-5
abundance: few
d_gene: -
v_gene: TRBV5-1
CDR3aa: CASSLGSDQETQYF
CDR3nt: TGTGCCAGCAGTTTGGGCTCAGACCAAGAGACCCAGTACTTC

j_gene: TRBJ2-3
abundance: -
d_gene: TRBD2
v_gene: TRBV4-3
CDR3aa: CASSQDAGTRDTQYF
CDR3nt: TGCGCCAGCAGCCAAGACGCCGGGACTAGGGATACGCAGTATTTT

j_gene: TRBJ2-5
abundance: many
d_gene: TRBD1
v_gene: TRBV15
CDR3aa: CATSSIRQGPQETQYF
CDR3nt: TGTGCCACCAGCTCAATTCGACAGGGGCCTCAAGAGACCCAGTACTTC